This TCR beta chain was recovered during a study of T cells in localized non-small cell lung cancer. Study-wide results and caveats: Out of the top 100 tumor clones, a median about 58 were seen in adjacent lung. In uninvolved adjacent lung, T cell clonality reached its highest value, exceeding tumor. Heterogeneity remains possible because sequencing was limited to only one tumor region.

The junction had 1 base not matched to a gene; V was cut back by 5 bases and J by 2 bases. In germline, CDR1 is SNHLY, CDR2 FYNNEI. The CDR3 length is 13 residues. This clone was observed once. The antigen remains unidentified. The assay was immunoSEQ multiplex PCR, and TCRdb's table has in-frame clones only and misses some. The sample has around 50,000 clones, more than 80% seen once. The sample was peripheral blood, taken before any cancer treatment. V and J are TRBV2 and TRBJ2-7; 9 bases are shared with TRBD2. This sequence was found in a male donor aged 60 or over with stage III squamous cell lung carcinoma. DNA for the CDR3: TGTGCCAGCAGTAGCGGGGGGCCCTACGAGCAGTACTTC. Its protein product is CASSSGGPYEQYF.